Below are 12 T cell receptor beta chains sequenced from a single sample in a study of T cells in Graves' hyperthyroidism and ophthalmopathy. TCR beta CDR3 regions were amplified from RNA transcripts. HTBI primers were the set used in a first-round RT-PCR of the TCR CDR3. TCRdb reprocessed the multiplex PCR reads via MiXCR and lists one record per CDR3 protein. The sample gives around 350,000 distinct CDR3 sequences, approximately 14% of which show up once; approximately 20% is in the top ten. The source material was blood. The origin of the receptors is a woman aged 55-69 years with Graves' ophthalmopathy.

There are many counts of this clonotype. Its ends do not fully match the called genes, so a read error is possible. V gene TRBV5-1 combines with J gene TRBJ2-5; D is tentatively TRBD1 or TRBD2 (6 bases each). From germline, CDR1 is SGHRS and CDR2 YFSETQ. The length of the CDR3 is 14 residues. The CDR3 here is CASSLGGGQETQYF. The CDR3 DNA reads as TGTGCCAGCAGCTTAGGGGGAGGACAAGAGACCCAGTACTTC.

This clonotype was counted only a few times. V gene TRBV19 combines with J gene TRBJ1-1, with 8 bases matching TRBD1. The CDR3 sequence is 13 residues long. The V gene end was trimmed by 5 bases and the J gene end by 11 bases; junction bases not matched to a gene: 10. Germline V gene data show CDR1 as LNHDA and CDR2 as SQIVND (reference sequence). The DNA of the CDR3 is TGTGCCAGTAGTTCCTACTCGACAGGGGTTGCTTTCTTT. The encoded protein is CASSSYSTGVAFF. Full variable domain (outside the CDR3, taken from reference TRBV19 and TRBJ1-1): DGGITQSPKYLFRKEGQNVTLSCEQNLNHDAMYWYRQDPGQGLRLIYYSQIVNDFQKGDIAEGYSVSREKKESFPLTVTSAQKNPTAFYLCASSSYSTGVAFFGQGTRLTVV.

This chain links TRBV18 with TRBJ2-2, with D tentatively TRBD2 (5 bases). V shed 2 bases and J shed 3 bases, with 13 bases lying between them. Germline-derived CDR1 and CDR2 are KGHSH and LQKENI. There are 16 residues in the CDR3. Here the CDR3 reads CASSPGREADTGELFF. The CDR3 DNA reads TGTGCCAGCTCACCAGGCCGGGAAGCGGACACCGGGGAGCTGTTTTTT.

The J gene is TRBJ2-7, the V gene TRBV7-2; 9 bases agree with TRBD2. V was clipped by 8 bases and J by 0 bases; unmatched bases: 14. Looked up from germline, CDR1 is SGHTA and CDR2 is FQGNSA. This CDR3 is 17 amino acids long. The CDR3 is CASGTGLAGRSSYEQYF. The CDR3 nucleotides read TGTGCCAGCGGCACCGGGCTAGCGGGGCGAAGCTCCTACGAGCAGTACTTC.

This clonotype was seen only a few times. V usage is TRBV7-2 and J usage is TRBJ2-1, with a possible D match to TRBD2 (6 bases). Germline CDR1 reads SGHTA; CDR2 reads FQGNSA. Trimming took 4 bases from V and 0 from J, leaving 16 bases between them. The CDR3 is made up of 17 amino acids. The CDR3 DNA reads as TGTGCCAGCAGCTCTGCGCGAGGCGGGAACTCCTACAATGAGCAGTTCTTC. Translation: CASSSARGGNSYNEQFF.

This clonotype came up a few times. A much larger clone differs from this one at a single base, so this may be a read error. The chain combines TRBV28 with TRBJ2-1; D possibly uses TRBD1 or TRBD2 (6 bases each). The length of the CDR3 is 13 residues. In germline, CDR1 is MDHEN, CDR2 SYDVKM. For the CDR3, the DNA is TGTGCCAGCCGGGGGACACCTCACAATGAGCAGCTCTTC. Its translation is CASRGTPHNEQLF.

V is TRBV24-1 and J is TRBJ2-5, with D maybe TRBD2 (7 bases). The V end was cut by 9 bases, the J end by 4 bases, with 20 bases between. This CDR3 comprises 15 residues. The germline V gene encodes CDR1 KGHDR and CDR2 SFDVKD. The CDR3 loop is CATSTGGQVGETQYF. CDR3 DNA: TGTGCCACCTCTACCGGGGGGCAGGTAGGAGAGACCCAGTACTTC.

This clonotype came up many times. V is TRBV5-1 and J is TRBJ2-3; perhaps TRBD2 as D (6 bases). V lost 2 bases and J lost 1, with 14 bases in between. Germline V lookup: CDR1 SGHRS, CDR2 YFSETQ. The CDR3 loop spans 16 amino acids. The CDR3: CASSFVGGGRTDTQYF. The CDR3 region has the DNA TGCGCCAGCAGCTTCGTCGGGGGAGGCCGCACAGATACGCAGTATTTT.

This clonotype showed up just a few times. The gene calls are TRBV11-2 and TRBJ2-3, with D tentatively TRBD2 (6 bases). V gave up 4 bases and J gave up 1 base, with 9 bases separating them. The CDR3 is 14 amino acids. Germline values: CDR1 SGHAT, CDR2 FQNNGV. CDR3 in amino acids: CASSWASGTDTQYF. The CDR3 coding sequence is TGTGCCAGCAGCTGGGCTAGCGGCACAGATACGCAGTATTTT.

There are a few counts of this clonotype. The V and J genes are TRBV7-9 and TRBJ2-1; 11 nucleotides align to TRBD2. Germline V gene data show CDR1 as SEHNR and CDR2 as FQNEAQ (reference sequence). The junction had 8 bases not matched to a gene; V was cut back by 1 base and J by 9 bases. The CDR3 has 16 residues. CDR3 sequence reads: CASSLEVSGRGGEQFF. The CDR3 DNA reads as TGTGCCAGCAGCTTAGAGGTTAGCGGGAGGGGAGGTGAGCAGTTCTTC.

CDR3 amino acids: CASSEIAYNEQFF. DNA for the CDR3: TGTGCCAGCAGTGAAATAGCCTACAATGAGCAGTTCTTC. This chain connects TRBV2 to TRBJ2-1; unclear D gene. CDR1 and CDR2 from the germline V gene are SNHLY and FYNNEI. The CDR3 has 13 amino acids. Trimming left V 2 bases short and J 2 bases short, with 4 bases between.

This clonotype was counted many times. The rearrangement uses TRBV28 and TRBJ2-1, with D perhaps matching TRBD2 (5 bases). CDR3 length equals 14 residues. Germline V gene sequence: CDR1 MDHEN, CDR2 SYDVKM. Trimming shortened V by 2 bases and J by 5 bases, and 10 bases separated the two germline ends. The CDR3 region has the DNA TGTGCCAGCAGTTTAGGAGGCGACCACAATGAGCAGTTCTTC. Translating it yields CASSLGGDHNEQFF.